The 9 T cell receptor beta chains below all came from one sample that was sequenced in a study of blood T cell repertoires in COVID-19. Libraries were prepared by immunoSEQ multiplex PCR; TCRdb keeps only in-frame clonotypes and omits some of them. The sample carries roughly 120,000 clones, roughly 82% recorded once. Sequencing input: peripheral blood. The receptor source for this set is a woman in her thirties or forties with acute or convalescent COVID-19.

The chain carries TRBV30 and TRBJ2-5, with D perhaps TRBD2 (5 bases). Trimming left V 2 bases short and J 5 bases short, with 18 bases between. This CDR3 has 15 amino acids. Germline CDR1 reads GTSNPN; CDR2 reads SVGIG (reference sequence). This CDR3 reads CAWSQTGSSPETQYF. CDR3 sequence (DNA): TGTGCCTGGAGTCAAACGGGAAGTTCTCCCGAGACCCAGTACTTC. Full variable domain (missing parts from reference TRBV30 and TRBJ2-5): SQTIHQWPATLVQPVGSPLSLECTVEGTSNPNLYWYRQAAGRGLQLLFYSVGIGQISSEVPQNLSASRPQDRQFILSSKKLLLSDSGFYLCAWSQTGSSPETQYFGPGTRLLVL.

The V and J genes are TRBV7-9 and TRBJ1-3; 8 nucleotides match TRBD1. This CDR3 has 15 residues. Germline V gene data show CDR1 as SEHNR and CDR2 as FQNEAQ (reference sequence). Trimming at V came to 1 base and at J to 2 bases, leaving 1 base not matched to a gene. CDR3 sequence (DNA): TGTGCCAGCAGCTTAGGCAGGGGGCCTGGAAACACCATATATTTT. This codes for CASSLGRGPGNTIYF.

This chain links TRBV4-1 with TRBJ1-5; tentatively, D is TRBD1 (6 bases). This CDR3 has 18 residues. Trimming shortened V by 1 base and J by 2 bases, and 18 bases separated the two germline ends. The germline gives CDR1 MGHRA, CDR2 YSYEKL. The CDR3 loop is CASSQGQAGYKRNQPQHF. The CDR3 nucleotides read TGCGCCAGCAGCCAAGGACAGGCCGGATATAAACGCAATCAGCCCCAGCATTTT.

The chain combines TRBV5-1 with TRBJ1-2, with TRBD1 matching over 7 bases. The CDR3 runs to 16 residues. Per the germline V gene, CDR1 is SGHRS and CDR2 is YFSETQ. V dropped 5 bases and J dropped 4; count of bases not matched to a gene: 14. The CDR3 here is CASSFGGASGGYGYTF. CDR3 in DNA: TGCGCCAGCAGTTTTGGAGGGGCCTCAGGGGGCTATGGCTACACCTTC. Variable domain in full (rest from reference TRBV5-1 and TRBJ1-2): KAGVTQTPRYLIKTRGQQVTLSCSPISGHRSVSWYQQTPGQGLQFLFEYFSETQRNKGNFPGRFSGRQFSNSRSEMNVSTLELGDSALYLCASSFGGASGGYGYTFGSGTRLTVV.

The J gene is TRBJ2-1, the V gene TRBV12-3 or TRBV12-4, with D possibly being TRBD2 (5 bases). CDR3 length: 11 amino acids. With 10 bases removed from V and 6 bases from J, the gap between germline ends came to 10 bases. The CDR3 protein is CATRGVNEQFF. As DNA, the CDR3 is TGTGCCACCCGGGGAGTCAATGAGCAGTTCTTC.

The V call is TRBV4-1, the J call TRBJ1-4; possibly TRBD1 for D (6 bases). V gave up 3 bases and J gave up 3 bases, with 14 bases separating them. The CDR3 has 16 amino acids. Per the germline V gene, CDR1 is MGHRA and CDR2 is YSYEKL. In DNA form, the CDR3 reads TGCGCCAGCAGCCAGGAAAGGACAGCACCTAATGAAAAACTGTTTTTT. Its protein is CASSQERTAPNEKLFF.

The chain uses TRBV15 and TRBJ2-3; D perhaps matches TRBD1 (5 bases). Germline assignment: CDR1 LNHNV and CDR2 YYDKDF (reference sequence). The CDR3 covers 13 residues. V lost 4 bases and J 8 bases, leaving 13 bases between the germline ends. The CDR3 sequence is CATSNRIDGTQYF. CDR3 coding DNA: TGTGCCACCAGCAACAGGATCGACGGTACGCAGTATTTT. Complete variable domain (other parts from reference TRBV15 and TRBJ2-3): DAMVIQNPRYQVTQFGKPVTLSCSQTLNHNVMYWYQQKSSQAPKLLFHYYDKDFNNEADTPDNFQSRRPNTSFCFLDIRSPGLGDTAMYLCATSNRIDGTQYFGPGTRLTVL.

In this sample, this clone turned up a few times. The chain combines TRBV2 with TRBJ1-3; 8 positions match TRBD1. Germline V lookup: CDR1 SNHLY, CDR2 FYNNEI. V was clipped by 4 bases and J by 4 bases; unmatched bases: 12. CDR3 size: 17 residues. For the CDR3, the DNA is TGTGCCAGCAGTGGGCCTCCACCGGGACAGGCGGGAAACACCATATATTTT. This gives the protein CASSGPPPGQAGNTIYF.

J is TRBJ2-7 and V is TRBV29-1; 11 nucleotides line up with TRBD2. The CDR3 totals 14 residues. CDR1 is SQVTM and CDR2 is ANQGSEA in the germline V gene. The junction had 4 bases not matched to a gene; V was cut back by 6 bases and J by 0 bases. The CDR3 protein is CSVPSGGSSYEQYF. The CDR3 DNA sequence: TGCAGCGTCCCTAGCGGGGGGAGCTCCTACGAGCAGTACTTC.